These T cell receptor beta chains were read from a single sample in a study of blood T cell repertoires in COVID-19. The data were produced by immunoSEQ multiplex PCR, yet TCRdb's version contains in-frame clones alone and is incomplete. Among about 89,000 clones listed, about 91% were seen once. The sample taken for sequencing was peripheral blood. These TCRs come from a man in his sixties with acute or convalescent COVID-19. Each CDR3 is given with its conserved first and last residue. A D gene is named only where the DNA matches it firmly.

DNA: TGTGCCAGCAGCGGACAGGGGGAAGATACGCAGTATTTT; CDR3: CASSGQGEDTQYF; D: TRBD1; V: TRBV5-4; J: TRBJ2-3
DNA: TGCAGCGTTTCGGAGGGAGGGAGTGGCTACACCTTC; CDR3: CSVSEGGSGYTF; D: NA; V: TRBV29-1; J: TRBJ1-2
DNA: TGTGCCAGCGGGGACAGCGGGAGATTAGATGAGCAGTTCTTC; CDR3: CASGDSGRLDEQFF; D: NA; V: TRBV5-6; J: TRBJ2-1
DNA: TGTGCCAGCAGCCAAAGGACAGGGGAGAACACCGGGGAGCTGTTTTTT; CDR3: CASSQRTGENTGELFF; D: TRBD1; V: TRBV3-1/TRBV3-2; J: TRBJ2-2
DNA: TGCGCCAGCAGCGGGACAGGGGGCCCCTACGAGCAGTACTTC; CDR3: CASSGTGGPYEQYF; D: TRBD1; V: TRBV5-1; J: TRBJ2-7
DNA: TGTGCCAGCACGCGCGGGGGGGCGCAAAGTTCACCCCTCCACTTT; CDR3: CASTRGGAQSSPLHF; D: NA; V: TRBV2; J: TRBJ1-6
DNA: TGTGCCAGCAGCCAGAAAGACAGGAACACTGAAGCTTTCTTT; CDR3: CASSQKDRNTEAFF; D: NA; V: TRBV3-1/TRBV3-2; J: TRBJ1-1
DNA: TGCGCCAGCAGCCAAACAGGTTTCGAGGCTTTCTTT; CDR3: CASSQTGFEAFF; D: NA; V: TRBV4-1; J: TRBJ1-1
DNA: TGTGCCAGCAGGGCAGGGGGAATTAGGATTCGTGGCTACACCTTC; CDR3: CASRAGGIRIRGYTF; D: TRBD1; V: TRBV27; J: TRBJ1-2
DNA: TGTGCCAGCAGCTTAGTAGATACAGATACGCAGTATTTT; CDR3: CASSLVDTDTQYF; D: NA; V: TRBV13; J: TRBJ2-3
DNA: TGTGCCAGCAGTGAAAGGAGCGGGGGGGCCGGCGAGCAGTACTTC; CDR3: CASSERSGGAGEQYF; D: TRBD2; V: TRBV2; J: TRBJ2-7
DNA: TGTGCCAGCAGTTCTAGCGGGGGGGTCCAAGAGACCCAGTACTTC; CDR3: CASSSSGGVQETQYF; D: TRBD2; V: TRBV28; J: TRBJ2-5
DNA: TGTGCCACCGCCGACAGGGGAGGCAATCAGCCCCAGCATTTT; CDR3: CATADRGGNQPQHF; D: TRBD1; V: TRBV24-1; J: TRBJ1-5
DNA: TGTGCCAGCAGTTGGGGACAGGGGAATTCACCCCTCCACTTT; CDR3: CASSWGQGNSPLHF; D: TRBD1; V: TRBV6-5; J: TRBJ1-6
DNA: TGTGCCAGCAGGACCCAACAAGGAGGGAGGCCCCAGCATTTT; CDR3: CASRTQQGGRPQHF; D: NA; V: TRBV28; J: TRBJ1-5